What follows is one T cell receptor (beta chain) and its context. J lost 1 base, V lost 7 bases, and 13 bases had no gene match. The CDR3 covers 17 residues. Germline assignment: CDR1 LNHDA and CDR2 SQIVND (reference sequence). Seattle patients were enrolled during active infection and followed longitudinally. This record comes from a study of blood T cell repertoires in COVID-19. Study information: The United States, Italy and Spain supplied acute and convalescent COVID-19 samples. Sources were T cells, B-cell-depleted T cells, or PBMCs; the material itself was cDNA or gDNA.

Original processing notes: Reference gene primer amplification gave nucleated cell count estimates. The assay was immunoSEQ multiplex PCR, and TCRdb's table has in-frame clones only and misses some. V and J calls and clone size are as listed in that table; D and trimming were resolved from the DNA. Among 300,000 to 350,000 clones, 90% were seen once, and the ten largest hold around 1%. The origin of this receptor is a woman aged 40 to 50 with COVID-19, enrolled during active disease. V usage is TRBV19 and J usage is TRBJ1-5; TRBD1 aligns across 7 bases. Sample: peripheral blood. CDR3 DNA: TGTGCCAGTACGGGACAGTTCAACATCAGGAGCAATCAGCCCCAGCATTTT. This codes for CASTGQFNIRSNQPQHF.